This T cell receptor (beta chain) was sequenced during a study of cytomegalovirus exposure and HLA in healthy donors. Looking at the study overall: According to later analysis, the same platform produced the 120 validation and several hundred first-cohort repertoires.

Germline lookup yields CDR1 SGHRS and CDR2 YFSETQ. The CDR3 is 16 amino acids. Trimming removed 5 bases from V and 0 bases from J, with 15 bases in between. These donors were members of the 120-subject validation cohort, a group separate from the approximately 670-subject first cohort. Sequenced by immunoSEQ multiplex PCR; TCRdb stores in-frame clones only, minus some. This sample carries some 170,000 clones, around nine tenths of them seen once, and the ten largest clones take more than 1.3%. Input material: PBMCs. The source of this sequence is a woman between 25 and 40 years old in good health and CMV-seronegative. V is TRBV5-1 and J is TRBJ1-5, with D possibly matching TRBD1 (6 bases). The CDR3 loop is CASSLGGGDSNQPQHF. The CDR3 bases are TGCGCCAGCAGTCTGGGAGGGGGAGATAGCAATCAGCCCCAGCATTTT.